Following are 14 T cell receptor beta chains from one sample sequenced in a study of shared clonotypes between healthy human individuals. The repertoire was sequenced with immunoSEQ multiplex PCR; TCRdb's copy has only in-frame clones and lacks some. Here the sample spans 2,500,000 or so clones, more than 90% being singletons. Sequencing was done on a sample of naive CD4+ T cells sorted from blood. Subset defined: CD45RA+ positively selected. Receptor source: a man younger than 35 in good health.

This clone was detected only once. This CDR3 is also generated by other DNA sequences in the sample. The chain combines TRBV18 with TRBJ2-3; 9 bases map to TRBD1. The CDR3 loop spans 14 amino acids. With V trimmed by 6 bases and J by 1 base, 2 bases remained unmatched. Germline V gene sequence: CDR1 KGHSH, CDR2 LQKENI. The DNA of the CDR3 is TGTGCCAGCTCGCGGACAGGGGGCACAGATACGCAGTATTTT. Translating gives CASSRTGGTDTQYF.

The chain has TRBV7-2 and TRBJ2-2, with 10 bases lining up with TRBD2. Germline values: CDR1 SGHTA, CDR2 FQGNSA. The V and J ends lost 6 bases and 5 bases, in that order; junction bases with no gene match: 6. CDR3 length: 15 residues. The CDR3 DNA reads TGTGCCAGCAGTCTGAGCGGGAGGGGTACCGGGGAGCTGTTTTTT. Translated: CASSLSGRGTGELFF.

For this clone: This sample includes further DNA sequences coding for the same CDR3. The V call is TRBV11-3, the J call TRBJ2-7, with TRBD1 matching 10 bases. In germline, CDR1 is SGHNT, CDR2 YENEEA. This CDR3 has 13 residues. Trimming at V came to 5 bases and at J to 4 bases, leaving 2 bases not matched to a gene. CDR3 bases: TGTGCCAGCAGCCCGGGACAGGGGTACGAGCAGTACTTC. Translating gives CASSPGQGYEQYF.

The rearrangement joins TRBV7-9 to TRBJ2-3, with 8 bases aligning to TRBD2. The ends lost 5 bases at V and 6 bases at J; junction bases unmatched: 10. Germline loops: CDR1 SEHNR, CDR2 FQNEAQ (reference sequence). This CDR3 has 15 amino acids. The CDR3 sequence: CASSNPGGGLDTQYF. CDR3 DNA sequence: TGTGCCAGCAGCAACCCCGGCGGGGGGCTGGATACGCAGTATTTT.

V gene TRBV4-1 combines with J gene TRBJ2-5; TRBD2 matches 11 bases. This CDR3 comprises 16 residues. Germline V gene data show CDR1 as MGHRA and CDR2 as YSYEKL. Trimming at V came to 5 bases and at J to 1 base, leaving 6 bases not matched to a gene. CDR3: CASSVGLAGGQETQYF. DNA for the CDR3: TGCGCCAGCAGCGTTGGGCTAGCGGGGGGCCAAGAGACCCAGTACTTC.

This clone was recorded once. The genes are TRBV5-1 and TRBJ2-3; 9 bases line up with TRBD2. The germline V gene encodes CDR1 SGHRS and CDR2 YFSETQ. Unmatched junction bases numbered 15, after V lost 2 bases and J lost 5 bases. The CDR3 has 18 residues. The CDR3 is CASSLNLFGTSSGDTQYF. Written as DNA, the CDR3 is TGCGCCAGCAGCTTAAACCTTTTTGGGACTAGCTCCGGAGATACGCAGTATTTT. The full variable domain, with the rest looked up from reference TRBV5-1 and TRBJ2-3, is KAGVTQTPRYLIKTRGQQVTLSCSPISGHRSVSWYQQTPGQGLQFLFEYFSETQRNKGNFPGRFSGRQFSNSRSEMNVSTLELGDSALYLCASSLNLFGTSSGDTQYFGPGTRLTVL.

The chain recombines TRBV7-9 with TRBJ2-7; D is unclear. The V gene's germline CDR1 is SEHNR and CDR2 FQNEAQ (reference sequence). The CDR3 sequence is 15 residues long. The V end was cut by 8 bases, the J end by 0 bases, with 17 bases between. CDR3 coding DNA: TGTGCCAGCGAAGATGCGGCGCTACTCTCCTACGAGCAGTACTTC. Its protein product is CASEDAALLSYEQYF.

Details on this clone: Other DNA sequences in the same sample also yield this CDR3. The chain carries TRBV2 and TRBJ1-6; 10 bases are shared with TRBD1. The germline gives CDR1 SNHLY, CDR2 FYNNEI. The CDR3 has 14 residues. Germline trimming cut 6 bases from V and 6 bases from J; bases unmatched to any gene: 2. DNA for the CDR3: TGTGCCAGCAGGCGGACAGGGGGTAATTCACCCCTCCACTTT. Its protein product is CASRRTGGNSPLHF.

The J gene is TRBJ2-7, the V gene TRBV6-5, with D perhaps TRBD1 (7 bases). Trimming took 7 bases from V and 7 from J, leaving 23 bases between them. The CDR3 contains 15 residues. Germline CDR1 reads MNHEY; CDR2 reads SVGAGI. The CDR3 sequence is CASNGSGGGRGEQYF. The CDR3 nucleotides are TGTGCCAGCAACGGGTCAGGGGGAGGCCGAGGTGAGCAGTACTTC.

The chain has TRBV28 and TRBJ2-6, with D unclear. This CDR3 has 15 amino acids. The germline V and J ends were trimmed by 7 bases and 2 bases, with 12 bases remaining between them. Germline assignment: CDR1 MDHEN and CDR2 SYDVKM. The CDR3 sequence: CASNTKVPGANVLTF. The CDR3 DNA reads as TGTGCCAGCAACACCAAGGTTCCTGGGGCCAACGTCCTGACTTTC.

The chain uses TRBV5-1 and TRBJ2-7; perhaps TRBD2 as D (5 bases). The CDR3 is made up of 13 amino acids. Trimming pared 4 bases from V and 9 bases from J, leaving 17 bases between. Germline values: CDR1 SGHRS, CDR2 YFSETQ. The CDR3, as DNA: TGCGCCAGCAGCCCTGCCGGCGGGCGCGCGCAGTACTTC. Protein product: CASSPAGGRAQYF. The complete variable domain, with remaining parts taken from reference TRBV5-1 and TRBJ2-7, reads KAGVTQTPRYLIKTRGQQVTLSCSPISGHRSVSWYQQTPGQGLQFLFEYFSETQRNKGNFPGRFSGRQFSNSRSEMNVSTLELGDSALYLCASSPAGGRAQYFGPGTRLTVT.

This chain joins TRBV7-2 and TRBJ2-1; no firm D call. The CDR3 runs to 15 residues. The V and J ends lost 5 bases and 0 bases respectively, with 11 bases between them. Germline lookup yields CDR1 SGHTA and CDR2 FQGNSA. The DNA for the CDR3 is TGTGCCAGCAGCCCCCAGACGGGCTCCTACAATGAGCAGTTCTTC. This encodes CASSPQTGSYNEQFF.

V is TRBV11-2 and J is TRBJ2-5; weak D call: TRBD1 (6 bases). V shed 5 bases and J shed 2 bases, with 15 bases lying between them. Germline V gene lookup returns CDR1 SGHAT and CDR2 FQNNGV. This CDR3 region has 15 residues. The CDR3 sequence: CASSPLSGQQETQYF. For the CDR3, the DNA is TGTGCCAGCAGCCCCCTCTCCGGACAGCAAGAGACCCAGTACTTC.

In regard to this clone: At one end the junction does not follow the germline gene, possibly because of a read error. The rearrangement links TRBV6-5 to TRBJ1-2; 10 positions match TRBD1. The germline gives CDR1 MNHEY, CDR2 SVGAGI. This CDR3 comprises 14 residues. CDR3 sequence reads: CASSFNTGGQGDIF. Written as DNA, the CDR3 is TGTGCCAGCAGTTTTAACACCGGAGGACAGGGGGATATCTTC.